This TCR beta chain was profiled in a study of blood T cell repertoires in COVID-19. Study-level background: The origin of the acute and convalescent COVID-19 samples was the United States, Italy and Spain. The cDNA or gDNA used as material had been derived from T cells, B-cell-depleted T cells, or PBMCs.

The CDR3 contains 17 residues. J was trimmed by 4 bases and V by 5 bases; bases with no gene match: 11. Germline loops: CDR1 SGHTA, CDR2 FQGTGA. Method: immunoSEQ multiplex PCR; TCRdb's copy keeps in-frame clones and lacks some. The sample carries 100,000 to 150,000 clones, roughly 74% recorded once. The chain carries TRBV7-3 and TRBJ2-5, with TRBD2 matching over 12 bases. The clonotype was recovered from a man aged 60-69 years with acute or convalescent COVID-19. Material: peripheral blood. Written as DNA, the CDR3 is TGTGCCAGCAGCGCGAATAATCTGGGACTAGCGGGAGAGACCCAGTACTTC. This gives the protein CASSANNLGLAGETQYF.